These 3 T cell receptor beta chains were all obtained from the same sample, sequenced in a study of pediatric ulcerative colitis. The rectum was sampled with one to two pinch biopsies at colonoscopy. Repertoires were generated with immunoSEQ multiplex PCR, while TCRdb's copy carries only in-frame clones and drops some. The profile shows approximately 40,000 clones, 73% of them singletons. Sequenced: gut tissue. Receptor source: a boy aged 10-17 years with moderate ulcerative colitis.

The chain combines TRBV10-3 with TRBJ1-1; possibly TRBD1 for D (5 bases). Trimming removed 0 bases from V and 0 bases from J, with 11 bases in between. The germline V gene has CDR1 ENHRY and CDR2 SYGVKD. The CDR3 covers 16 residues. The DNA of the CDR3 is TGTGCCATCAGTGAGTCCCGGGGGACCGTGAACACTGAAGCTTTCTTT. Residues: CAISESRGTVNTEAFF.

The J gene is TRBJ2-3, the V gene TRBV2; 11 positions match TRBD2. The J segment lost 1 base and the V segment lost 10 bases, leaving 4 bases of the junction unmatched. CDR3 size: 14 residues. Germline V gene sequence: CDR1 SNHLY, CDR2 FYNNEI. In DNA, the CDR3 is TGTGCCACCGGACTAGCGGGCGGCACAGATACGCAGTATTTT. Its translation is CATGLAGGTDTQYF.

This chain uses TRBV7-2 with TRBJ1-5; a possible D gene is TRBD1 (5 bases). CDR1 SGHTA and CDR2 FQGNSA come from the germline V gene. The CDR3 loop spans 15 amino acids. Trimming removed 1 base from V and 9 bases from J, with 16 bases in between. In DNA form, the CDR3 reads TGTGCCAGCAGCTTAGAATTGGGCGGGGACCGGCCCCAGCATTTT. It specifies CASSLELGGDRPQHF.